A single sample gave rise to the 15 T cell receptor beta chains below, sequenced in a study of cytomegalovirus exposure and HLA in healthy donors. PCR used 60 Vbeta primers and 13 Jbeta primers. Data came from immunoSEQ multiplex PCR; TCRdb stores just in-frame clones and leaves some out. The sample includes under 150,000 clones, approximately 85% of them seen just once. The sample consisted of PBMCs. The origin of the receptors is a woman between 50 and 59 years old in good health and CMV-seropositive.

The chain carries TRBV5-5 and TRBJ2-3; 15 nucleotides align to TRBD2. Germline CDR1 and CDR2: SGHKS and YYEKEE (reference sequence). The length of the CDR3 is 18 residues. V shed 3 bases, J shed 3 bases, and the junction held 8 bases outside the gene matches. In DNA form, the CDR3 reads TGTGCCAGCAGCTCACCGGGACTAGCGGGAGGTACGACAGATACGCAGTATTTT. It yields the protein CASSSPGLAGGTTDTQYF. The whole variable domain, filled in from reference TRBV5-5 and TRBJ2-3, reads DAGVTQSPTHLIKTRGQQVTLRCSPISGHKSVSWYQQVLGQGPQFIFQYYEKEERGRGNFPDRFSARQFPNYSSELNVNALLLGDSALYLCASSSPGLAGGTTDTQYFGPGTRLTVL.

The chain uses TRBV30 and TRBJ1-2, with a tentative D call TRBD1 (6 bases). The V end lost 2 bases, the J end lost 8 bases, and 12 bases lay between the germline ends. Per the germline V gene, CDR1 is GTSNPN and CDR2 is SVGIG (reference sequence). The CDR3 totals 12 residues. The CDR3 DNA reads as TGTGCCTGGAGTCCCTACAGGGACGGCTACACCTTC. It codes for CAWSPYRDGYTF.

The rearrangement links TRBV7-6 to TRBJ2-7; TRBD1 is a possible D gene (7 bases). Trimming pared 6 bases from V and 4 bases from J, leaving 10 bases between. The V gene's germline CDR1 is SGHVS and CDR2 FNYEAQ. CDR3 length: 12 residues. The CDR3 loop is CASSPGGYEQYF. The CDR3 DNA follows: TGTGCCAGCAGTCCAGGGGGGTACGAGCAGTACTTC.

The V call is TRBV11-3, the J call TRBJ1-1, with D hard to call. This CDR3 spans 13 amino acids. V was trimmed by 3 bases and J by 1 base, leaving 6 bases between them. Germline CDR1 reads SGHNT; CDR2 reads YENEEA. CDR3 loop: CASSLGRNTEAFF. The CDR3 region has the DNA TGTGCCAGCAGCTTGGGCCGGAACACTGAAGCTTTCTTT.

This chain connects TRBV10-3 to TRBJ1-1, with a weak D call TRBD1 (5 bases). The V end was cut by 0 bases, the J end by 7 bases, with 9 bases between. The germline gives CDR1 ENHRY, CDR2 SYGVKD. CDR3 length: 13 residues. In nucleotides, the CDR3 is TGTGCCATCAGTGAGTCGCGGGGGAGTGAAGCTTTCTTT. Protein product: CAISESRGSEAFF.

This chain joins TRBV5-1 and TRBJ2-5; 8 nucleotides agree with TRBD1. V was clipped by 0 bases and J by 7 bases; unmatched bases: 5. Per the germline V gene, CDR1 is SGHRS and CDR2 is YFSETQ. The CDR3 runs 14 residues. CDR3 nucleotide sequence: TGCGCCAGCAGCTTGGGGCAGGGGGCCGGGACCCAGTACTTC. Protein sequence: CASSLGQGAGTQYF.

V usage is TRBV9 and J usage is TRBJ2-1; 9 positions agree with TRBD2. Germline V gene data show CDR1 as SGDLS and CDR2 as YYNGEE. The CDR3 is made up of 17 amino acids. Trimming removed 3 bases from V and 5 bases from J; junction bases left unmatched: 12. CDR3 nucleotides: TGTGCCAGCAGCGGGCAGGGGGGTGGCGGGGGGGACAATGAGCAGTTCTTC. Translated: CASSGQGGGGGDNEQFF. The whole variable domain, filled in from reference TRBV9 and TRBJ2-1, reads DSGVTQTPKHLITATGQRVTLRCSPRSGDLSVYWYQQSLDQGLQFLIQYYNGEERAKGNILERFSAQQFPDLHSELNLSSLELGDSALYFCASSGQGGGGGDNEQFFGPGTRLTVL.

The rearrangement joins TRBV7-2 to TRBJ1-5; 7 nucleotides match TRBD1. The germline V gene has CDR1 SGHTA and CDR2 FQGNSA. The CDR3 has 14 amino acids. With 5 bases clipped from V and 6 bases from J, the junction kept 7 bases outside the gene matches. The CDR3 here is CASSQNRGGQPQHF. In DNA form, the CDR3 reads TGTGCCAGCAGCCAAAACAGGGGAGGTCAGCCCCAGCATTTT.

The J gene is TRBJ1-2, the V gene TRBV6-5; the D gene is possibly TRBD1 (5 bases). Germline V CDR1 and CDR2: MNHEY, SVGAGI. V was pared by 5 bases and J by 2 bases, with 15 bases between. The length of the CDR3 is 15 residues. The CDR3 region has the DNA TGTGCCAGCAGTCCCTCGAGGAGGGGAAACTATGGCTACACCTTC. Its protein product is CASSPSRRGNYGYTF.

This chain links TRBV7-8 with TRBJ1-5; weak D call: TRBD1 (5 bases). From germline, CDR1 is SGHVS and CDR2 FQNEAQ. This CDR3 is 15 amino acids long. V was clipped by 8 bases and J by 1 base, with 15 bases between them. CDR3 bases: TGTGCCAGCGGGGCCGGCAGGGTAAGCAATCAGCCCCAGCATTTT. Translating it yields CASGAGRVSNQPQHF. The full variable domain, completed using reference TRBV7-8 and TRBJ1-5, is GAGVSQSPRYKVAKRGQDVALRCDPISGHVSLFWYQQALGQGPEFLTYFQNEAQLDKSGLPSDRFFAERPEGSVSTLKIQRTQQEDSAVYLCASGAGRVSNQPQHFGDGTRLSIL.

Of note for this clone: The CDR3 ends on some other residue instead of the conserved phenylalanine or tryptophan, so this is likely a read error. The chain uses TRBV5-4 and TRBJ2-7, with 8 bases identical to TRBD2. V shed 2 bases, J shed 5 bases, and the junction held 6 bases outside the gene matches. CDR1 SGHNT and CDR2 YYREEE come from the germline V gene (reference sequence). CDR3 size: 14 residues. This CDR3 is CASSLTSGGDEQYI. Written as DNA, the CDR3 is TGTGCCAGCAGCTTAACTAGCGGTGGGGACGAGCAGTACATC.

This clone was counted between two and nine times. The gene calls are TRBV5-1 and TRBJ2-1; 10 positions agree with TRBD2. CDR3 length: 15 amino acids. The germline V gene encodes CDR1 SGHRS and CDR2 YFSETQ. V shed 1 base, J shed 4 bases, and the junction held 2 bases outside the gene matches. The CDR3 coding sequence is TGCGCCAGCAGCTTGCGGACTAGCGGATACAATGAGCAGTTCTTC. It encodes CASSLRTSGYNEQFF.

This chain uses TRBV6-5 with TRBJ2-5; TRBD2 matches 8 bases. With 6 bases clipped from V and 4 bases from J, the junction kept 10 bases outside the gene matches. Per germline, CDR1 MNHEY and CDR2 SVGAGI. The length of the CDR3 is 15 residues. DNA for the CDR3: TGTGCCAGCAGAGGGCGGCGGGGGGCCGGAGAGACCCAGTACTTC. Encoded protein: CASRGRRGAGETQYF.

The chain recombines TRBV27 with TRBJ2-7; a possible D gene is TRBD2 (5 bases). The CDR3 spans 12 residues. The germline V gene encodes CDR1 MNHEY and CDR2 SMNVEV (reference sequence). The V end was cut by 7 bases, the J end by 3 bases, with 10 bases between. In DNA, the CDR3 is TGTGCCAGCACCCCGGGGAGCTACGAGCAGTACTTC. Translated: CASTPGSYEQYF.

This chain links TRBV9 with TRBJ2-1; TRBD1 matches at 9 bases. This CDR3 region has 15 residues. Germline V lookup: CDR1 SGDLS, CDR2 YYNGEE. Trimming cost V 7 bases and J 2 bases; bases outside gene matches: 7. This CDR3 reads CASGETGGTYNEQFF. The CDR3 bases are TGTGCCAGCGGAGAGACAGGGGGAACCTACAATGAGCAGTTCTTC.